The sequence of this TCR beta chain was determined in a study of T cells expressing NK-cell markers. Study-wide points: A handful of donors had dominant NKG2C+ clonotypes that comprised about 1.0-7.0% of their CD8+ T cells. The study found these clonotypes also leading the CD3+CD56-NKG2C+ fraction in several donors.

Concerning this clonotype itself: Its cognate antigen is unknown.

For each CDR3 protein, TCRdb gives one entry from its re-call of the 5' RACE reads, without DNA. The sample totals some 280,000 distinct CDR3 sequences. Germline CDR1 MNHEY, CDR2 SVGEGT. The CDR3 is made up of 12 amino acids. The receptor's source is a man between 18 and 29 years old in good health. Material for sequencing was blood T cells: a sorted CD56 or NKG2C T cell subset, CD4+ or CD8+ T cells, or bulk PBMC T cells (not recorded which). The rearrangement joins TRBV6-2 or TRBV6-3 to TRBJ1-2. This CDR3 reads CASSYRSWGYTF.